The source of this T cell receptor (beta chain) is a study of cytomegalovirus exposure and HLA in healthy donors. Turning to the study itself: Genotyping showed around 81% of some 400 donors falling in the Caucasian-associated ancestry cluster.

CDR1 is SEHNR and CDR2 is FQNEAQ in the germline V gene (reference sequence). Trimming pared 4 bases from V and 13 bases from J, leaving 13 bases between. The CDR3 spans 12 residues. Details on this clone: The target antigen is unknown.

The primer mix had 60 Vbeta and 13 Jbeta primers. TCRdb's table, derived via immunoSEQ multiplex PCR, lists solely in-frame clones and lacks some. The sample lists roughly 100,000 clones, roughly two thirds occurring once. Study-wide points: For most TCR beta V segments, an earlier analysis put the productive rate at about 87% or about 30% of the time. Follow-up analysis later connected one missense variant in DCLRE1C with trimming of TCR beta V- and J-genes.

Unrecorded immune exposures were likely, despite nominal health at sampling. The chain couples TRBV7-9 to TRBJ2-2; no definite D call. Sequencing used PBMCs. The TCR sequence derives from a female donor in good health and CMV-seronegative. The CDR3 DNA reads TGTGCCAGCAGCTCGTCCCTCCCGGGGCTGTTTTTT. Encoded protein: CASSSSLPGLFF.